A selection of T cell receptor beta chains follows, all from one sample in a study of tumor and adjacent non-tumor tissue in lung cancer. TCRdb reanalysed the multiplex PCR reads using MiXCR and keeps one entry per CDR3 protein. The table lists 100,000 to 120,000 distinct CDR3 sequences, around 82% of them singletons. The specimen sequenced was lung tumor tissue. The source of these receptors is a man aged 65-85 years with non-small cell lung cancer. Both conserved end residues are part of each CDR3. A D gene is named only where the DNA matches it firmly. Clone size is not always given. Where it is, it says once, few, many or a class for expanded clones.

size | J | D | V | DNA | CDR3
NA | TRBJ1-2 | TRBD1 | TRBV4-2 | TGTGCCAGCAGCCCATGTCGGGACAGCTCTATTCAGGGGTATGGCTACACCTTC | CASSPCRDSSIQGYGYTF
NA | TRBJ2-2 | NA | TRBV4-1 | TGCGCCAGCAGCCTCACTGGGGGGGGCACCGGGGGGCTGTTTTTT | CASSLTGGGTGGLFF
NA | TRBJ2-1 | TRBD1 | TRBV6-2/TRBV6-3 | TGTGCCAGCAGTTACCAAATCGGACAGGAATACAATGAGCAATCCTTC | CASSYQIGQEYNEQSF
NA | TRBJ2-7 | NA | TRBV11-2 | TGTACCAGCAGCCCCCCCATCGGGACACCAACCTACGAGCAGTACTTC | CTSSPPIGTPTYEQYF
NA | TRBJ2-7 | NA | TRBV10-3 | TGTGTCTTCAGTAGTACGGGCCACGAGCAGTACTTC | CVFSSTGHEQYF
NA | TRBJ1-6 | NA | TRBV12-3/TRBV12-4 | TGTGCTAGCAGTCGGACAGTCTATAATCCCCCCCTCCACTTT | CASSRTVYNPPLHF
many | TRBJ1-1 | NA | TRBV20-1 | TGCAGTGCTAGAGACCTTAACCAAAGGGTCACTGAAGCTTTCTTT | CSARDLNQRVTEAFF
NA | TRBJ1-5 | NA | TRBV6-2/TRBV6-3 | TGTGCCAGCAATCAGATCCTGGGGGGCAATCAGCCCCAGCATTTT | CASNQILGGNQPQHF
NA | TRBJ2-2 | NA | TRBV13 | TGTGCCAGCAGCTTAGGGACAGGTTCGGTCACCGGTGAGATGTTTTTT | CASSLGTGSVTGEMFF
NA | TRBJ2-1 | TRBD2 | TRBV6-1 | TGTGCCAGCATTGATCCGGGAGGGCCGGGTTTGTTCGCCTACAATGAGAAGTTCTTC | CASIDPGGPGLFAYNEKFF
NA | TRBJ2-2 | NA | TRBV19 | TGTGTCAGTCAGAAAATCACAGGGCTCAGGGAGCTGTTTTTT | CVSQKITGLRELFF
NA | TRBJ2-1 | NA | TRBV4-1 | TGCGCCAGCAGCCGCTACACGGGGCTTACCTACAATGAGCAGGTCTTC | CASSRYTGLTYNEQVF
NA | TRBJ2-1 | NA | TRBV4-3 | TGCGCCAGCAGCCAACAGACCGGGGCTTACAATGAAGAGTTCTTC | CASSQQTGAYNEEFF
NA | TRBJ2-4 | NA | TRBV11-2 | TGTGCCAGCAGCTTGGATCCGACCAAAAACATTCAGTACTTC | CASSLDPTKNIQYF
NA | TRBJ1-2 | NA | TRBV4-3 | TGCGCCAGCAGCCAAGCAATGGAACCCTATGGCTACATCTTC | CASSQAMEPYGYIF
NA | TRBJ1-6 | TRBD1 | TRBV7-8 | TGTGCCAACAGCCGAGATACGGGACAGACTTATAATTCACCCGTCCACTTT | CANSRDTGQTYNSPVHF
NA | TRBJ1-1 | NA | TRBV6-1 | TGTACCAGCAGTGAGAGGAGCATGGTTAACACTGAAGCTTTCTTT | CTSSERSMVNTEAFF
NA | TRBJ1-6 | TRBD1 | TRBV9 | TGTGCCAGCAGCTACACAGGGACAGGGGATTCACCCCTCCACTTT | CASSYTGTGDSPLHF
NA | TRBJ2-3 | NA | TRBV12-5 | TGTGCTAGTGGTTTCCCCGGGGATCGGCCCCAGTATTTT | CASGFPGDRPQYF
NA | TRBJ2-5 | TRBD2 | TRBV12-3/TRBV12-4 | TGTGCCAGCAGAAAAAACGACCACCCGACTAGCGGGCTTCCCCACGAGACCCAGTGCTTC | CASRKNDHPTSGLPHETQCF
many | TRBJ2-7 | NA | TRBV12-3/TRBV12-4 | TGTGCCAGCAGTCCCCCGGACTCCTACGAGCAGTACTTC | CASSPPDSYEQYF
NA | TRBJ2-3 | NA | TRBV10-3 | TGTGGCATCAGTGTCGGCACAGATAAGCAGTATTTT | CGISVGTDKQYF
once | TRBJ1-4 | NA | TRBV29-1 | TGCAGCATTGAAGACGGGACTAATGAAAAACCGTTCTTT | CSIEDGTNEKPFF
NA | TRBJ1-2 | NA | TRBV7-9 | TGTGACAGCAGCTTTGCGGTAGAGACCGCAATTACTGGCTACACCTTC | CDSSFAVETAITGYTF
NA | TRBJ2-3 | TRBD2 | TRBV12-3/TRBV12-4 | TGTACCAGCGCTGAAACCGGGGGGGCAAATACACAGTATTTT | CTSAETGGANTQYF
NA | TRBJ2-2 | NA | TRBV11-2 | TGTGCCAGCATCCTAGACAGTCAATCCGGGGAGCTGTTTTTT | CASILDSQSGELFF
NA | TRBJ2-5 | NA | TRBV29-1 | TGCAGCGTCCAAGAAGGGGGGCAAGATCTGGAGACCCAGTACTTC | CSVQEGGQDLETQYF
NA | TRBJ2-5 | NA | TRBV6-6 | TGTGCCAGCACCCTTAGGGGCACCCAGTACTTC | CASTLRGTQYF
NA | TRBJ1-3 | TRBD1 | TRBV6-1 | TGTGCCAGCAGTGGCCTGACAGGGATAAGAAACGCCATATATTTT | CASSGLTGIRNAIYF
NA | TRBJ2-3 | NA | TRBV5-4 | TGTGCTAGCACCTTGGACTGGACTAACACAGATACGCAGTATTTT | CASTLDWTNTDTQYF
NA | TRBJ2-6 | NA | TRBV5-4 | TGTGCCAGCAGCTTTCAGGGGGGGTACTCTGGGGCCAACGTCCTGACTTTC | CASSFQGGYSGANVLTF
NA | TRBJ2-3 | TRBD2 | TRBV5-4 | TGTGCCAGTAGCTGGCGGGGGAGCCGGCCAGATACGCAGTATTTT | CASSWRGSRPDTQYF
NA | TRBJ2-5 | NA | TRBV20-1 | TGCAGTGCTAGAGACGGAAGAAATCAAGAGACCCAGTACTTC | CSARDGRNQETQYF
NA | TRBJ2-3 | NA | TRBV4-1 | TGCGCCAGCAGCCGAGCTGTCTCTGCAGATACGCAGTATTTT | CASSRAVSADTQYF
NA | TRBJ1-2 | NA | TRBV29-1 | TGCAGTGCCGAGATAGGGAAGGCTGACTATGGCTACACCTTC | CSAEIGKADYGYTF
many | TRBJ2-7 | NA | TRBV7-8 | TGTGCCAGCAGTTTTTACAGGGTCCACGAGCAGTACTTC | CASSFYRVHEQYF
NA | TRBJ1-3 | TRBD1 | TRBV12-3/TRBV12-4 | TGCGCCAGCAGTCGACAGGGGGCGAGCCCTGGAAACACCATATATTTT | CASSRQGASPGNTIYF
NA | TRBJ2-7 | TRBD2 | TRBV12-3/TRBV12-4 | TGTGTCAGCAGTTTTTGGGGGGGAGAGGTCGGATCCTACGAGCAGTACTTC | CVSSFWGGEVGSYEQYF
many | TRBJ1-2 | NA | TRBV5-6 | TGTGCCAGCAGCTTGGCCCGTTTATTCTATGGCTACACCTTC | CASSLARLFYGYTF
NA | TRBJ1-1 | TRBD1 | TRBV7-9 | TGTGCCAGCAGTCCGGGACAGGGGTTTTACACTGAAGCTTTCTTT | CASSPGQGFYTEAFF
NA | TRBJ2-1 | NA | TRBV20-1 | TGCAGTGCGAAGCCAATGCTAGCGATGACCTACAAAGAGCAGTTCTTC | CSAKPMLAMTYKEQFF
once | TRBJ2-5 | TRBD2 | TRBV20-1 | TGCAGTGTTGGAGTAGCGGGGTTGACCCAGTATTTC | CSVGVAGLTQYF
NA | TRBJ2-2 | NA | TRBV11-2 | TGTGCCAGCGAACAGACGGTAAGCATCGGGGAGCTGTTTTTT | CASEQTVSIGELFF
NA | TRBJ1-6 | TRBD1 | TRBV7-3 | TGTGCCAGCACCCCGGGACAGGACGTTAAGTCAAACTCCGACTATAATCCACCCCTCCACTTT | CASTPGQDVKSNSDYNPPLHF
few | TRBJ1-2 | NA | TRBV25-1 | TGTGCCAGCAGTCAGTCCGCAGCTAACTATGGCTACACCTTC | CASSQSAANYGYTF
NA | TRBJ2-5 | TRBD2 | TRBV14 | TGTGCCAGTATCCAAGCGGGGACCCAATACTTC | CASIQAGTQYF